This T cell receptor (beta chain) was sequenced in a study of cytomegalovirus exposure and HLA in healthy donors. Study-level information: An earlier analysis found fewer than 120 million unique TCR beta sequences from roughly 170 million T cells. In an early release, HLA-typed donors contributed about 80 million unique TCR sequences. Study-level points and caveats: Accurate prediction of most subjects' HLA-A and HLA-B alleles from TCR beta sequences was reported.

The CDR3 totals 15 residues. After removal of 4 bases from V and 2 bases from J, the junction contained 3 bases not matched to a gene. Germline V gene sequence: CDR1 SGHRS, CDR2 YFSETQ. The table lists this clone with a count of one. Its antigen is unidentified. The PCR contained 60 Vbeta and 13 Jbeta primers. Produced via immunoSEQ multiplex PCR; TCRdb's table is partial and in-frame only. This sample yields about 190,000 clones, of which 79% are seen a single time; 1.6% belongs to the top ten. Sequencing was performed on PBMCs. This receptor was taken from a woman aged 18-29 years in good health and CMV-seronegative. The gene calls are TRBV5-1 and TRBJ2-2, with 9 bases matching TRBD1. CDR3 residues: CASSRGQGNTGELFF. The DNA of the CDR3 is TGCGCCAGCAGCAGGGGACAGGGAAACACCGGGGAGCTGTTTTTT.